A selection of T cell receptor beta chains follows, all from one sample in a study of blood T cell repertoires in COVID-19. Using immunoSEQ multiplex PCR, the repertoire was profiled, and TCRdb retains in-frame clones only, with some absent. The sample lists more than 150,000 clones; 80% to 90% were seen once. Sample: peripheral blood. Every receptor here comes from a woman of 80 years or more with COVID-19, enrolled during active disease. CDR3s include the opening cysteine and the closing phenylalanine or tryptophan. The order of the fields is V gene, D gene, J gene, CDR3 protein. A D gene is named only where the DNA matches it firmly.

V: TRBV6-5; D: TRBD1; J: TRBJ2-2; CDR3: CASSRQGATGELFF
V: TRBV6-1; D: NA; J: TRBJ2-1; CDR3: CASSERRGLSYNEQFF
V: TRBV30; D: NA; J: TRBJ1-5; CDR3: CAWRSYQPQHF
V: TRBV15; D: NA; J: TRBJ2-5; CDR3: CATSQRFYQETQYF
V: TRBV7-2; D: NA; J: TRBJ1-5; CDR3: CASSFPPYQPQHF
V: TRBV15; D: TRBD1; J: TRBJ2-5; CDR3: CATSRAGTGGETQYF
V: TRBV4-3; D: NA; J: TRBJ1-2; CDR3: CASSQGWAGEGYTF
V: TRBV5-5; D: TRBD1; J: TRBJ1-4; CDR3: CASSTGQPNEKLFF
V: TRBV28; D: TRBD1; J: TRBJ1-2; CDR3: CASSLPRGGANYGYTF
V: TRBV19; D: TRBD2; J: TRBJ2-1; CDR3: CASSIGGTSGYNEQFF
V: TRBV9; D: TRBD2; J: TRBJ2-3; CDR3: CASSRSGRRPPADTQYF
V: TRBV6-2/TRBV6-3; D: TRBD1; J: TRBJ2-5; CDR3: CASSLHRGTQYF
V: TRBV10-3; D: TRBD1; J: TRBJ1-1; CDR3: CAISRQGTGDTEAFF
V: TRBV11-3; D: TRBD1; J: TRBJ2-1; CDR3: CASSLVDGGQGYNEQFF
V: TRBV30; D: NA; J: TRBJ1-4; CDR3: CAWSVAANEKLFF
V: TRBV19; D: TRBD2; J: TRBJ2-7; CDR3: CASSVGLSYEQYF
V: TRBV23-1; D: NA; J: TRBJ1-1; CDR3: CAGWAMNTEAFF
V: TRBV2; D: NA; J: TRBJ2-1; CDR3: CASSEALYNEQFF
V: TRBV19; D: NA; J: TRBJ1-5; CDR3: CASSMRVVAQPQHF
V: TRBV10-3; D: NA; J: TRBJ1-6; CDR3: CAIKKESSSPLHF
V: TRBV18; D: NA; J: TRBJ1-1; CDR3: CASSDYSGSNTEAFF